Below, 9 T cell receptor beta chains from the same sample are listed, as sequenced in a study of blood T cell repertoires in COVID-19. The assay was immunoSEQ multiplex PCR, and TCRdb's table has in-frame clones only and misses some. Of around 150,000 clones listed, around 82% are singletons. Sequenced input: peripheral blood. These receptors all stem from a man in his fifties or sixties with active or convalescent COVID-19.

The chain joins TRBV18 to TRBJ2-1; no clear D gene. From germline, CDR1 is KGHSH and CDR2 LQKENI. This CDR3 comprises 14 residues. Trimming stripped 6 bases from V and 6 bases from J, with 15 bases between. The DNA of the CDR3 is TGTGCCAGCTCCGCCACGGAGCCCGCCAATGAGCAGTTCTTC. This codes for CASSATEPANEQFF.

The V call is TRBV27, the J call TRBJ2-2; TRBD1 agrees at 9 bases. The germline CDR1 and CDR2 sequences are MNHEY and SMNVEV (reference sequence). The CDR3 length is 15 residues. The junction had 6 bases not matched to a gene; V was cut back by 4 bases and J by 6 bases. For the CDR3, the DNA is TGTGCCAGCAGTTATCGGGACAGGGTCGCCGGGGAGCTGTTTTTT. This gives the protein CASSYRDRVAGELFF.

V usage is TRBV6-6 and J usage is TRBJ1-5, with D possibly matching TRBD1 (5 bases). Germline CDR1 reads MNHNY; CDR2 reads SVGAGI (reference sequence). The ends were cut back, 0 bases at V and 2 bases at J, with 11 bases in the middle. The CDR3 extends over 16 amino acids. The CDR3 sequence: CASSYSLGQGNQPQHF. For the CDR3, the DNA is TGTGCCAGCAGTTACTCGTTGGGGCAGGGCAATCAGCCCCAGCATTTT.

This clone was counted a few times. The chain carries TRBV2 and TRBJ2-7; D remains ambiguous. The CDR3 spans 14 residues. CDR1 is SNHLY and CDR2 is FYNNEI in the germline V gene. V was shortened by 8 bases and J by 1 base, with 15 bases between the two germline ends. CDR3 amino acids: CASAETYTSYEQYF. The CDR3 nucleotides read TGTGCCAGCGCCGAGACATACACTTCCTACGAGCAGTACTTC.

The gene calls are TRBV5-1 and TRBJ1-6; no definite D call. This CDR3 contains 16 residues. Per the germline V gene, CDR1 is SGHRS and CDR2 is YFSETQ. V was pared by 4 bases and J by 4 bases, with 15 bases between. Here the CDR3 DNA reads TGCGCCAGCAGCCCCGACCCGGAGGAGTATAATTCACCCCTCCACTTT. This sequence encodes CASSPDPEEYNSPLHF.

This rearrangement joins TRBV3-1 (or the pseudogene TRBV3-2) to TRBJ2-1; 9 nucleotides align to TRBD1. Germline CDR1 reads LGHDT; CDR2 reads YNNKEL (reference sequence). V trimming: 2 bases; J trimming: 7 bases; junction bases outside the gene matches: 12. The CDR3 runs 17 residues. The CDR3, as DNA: TGTGCCAGCAGCCAACCCTCGATCTGGGACAGGGCTAATGAGCAGTTCTTC. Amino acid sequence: CASSQPSIWDRANEQFF.

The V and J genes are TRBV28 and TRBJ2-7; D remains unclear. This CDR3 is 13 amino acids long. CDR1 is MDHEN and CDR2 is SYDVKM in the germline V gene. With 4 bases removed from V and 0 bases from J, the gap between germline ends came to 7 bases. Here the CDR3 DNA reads TGTGCCAGCAGTTACTCAAGCTCCTACGAGCAGTACTTC. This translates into CASSYSSSYEQYF.

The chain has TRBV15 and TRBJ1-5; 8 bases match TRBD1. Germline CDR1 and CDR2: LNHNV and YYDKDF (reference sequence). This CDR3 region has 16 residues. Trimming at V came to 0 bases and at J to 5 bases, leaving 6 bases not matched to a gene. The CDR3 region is CATSRDGQGPYQPQHF. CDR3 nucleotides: TGTGCCACCAGCAGAGACGGACAGGGACCTTATCAGCCCCAGCATTTT.

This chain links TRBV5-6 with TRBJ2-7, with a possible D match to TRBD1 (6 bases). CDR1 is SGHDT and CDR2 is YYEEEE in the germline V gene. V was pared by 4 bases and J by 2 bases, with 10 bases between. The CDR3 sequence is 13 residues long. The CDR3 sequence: CASSPRGPYEQYF. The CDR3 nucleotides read TGTGCCAGCAGCCCCAGGGGCCCCTACGAGCAGTACTTC.